This T cell receptor (beta chain) comes out of a study of blood T cell repertoires in COVID-19. Study-wide background: Specimens from acute and convalescent COVID-19 originated in the United States, Italy and Spain. The analysed material was cDNA or gDNA that came from T cells, B-cell-depleted T cells, or PBMCs.

Per the study methods: Quantification of nucleated cells was approximated via reference gene primer amplification. The repertoire was sequenced with immunoSEQ multiplex PCR; TCRdb's copy has only in-frame clones and lacks some. V, J and clone size were drawn from that table, and D and trimming were deduced from the DNA. Of tens of thousands of clones detected, about 74% appear once; the ten largest clones hold 3.9%. Seattle's cohort entered during active infection and was followed longitudinally. CDR1 and CDR2 from the germline V gene are MNHEY and SVGEGT. V lost 2 bases, J lost 4 bases, and 14 bases stayed unmatched. The length of the CDR3 is 18 residues.

The chain joins TRBV6-2 or TRBV6-3 to TRBJ2-1, with 7 bases aligning to TRBD2. The TCR sequence derives from a man aged 70 or older with COVID-19, enrolled during active disease. Material for sequencing was peripheral blood. The CDR3 coding sequence is TGTGCCAGCAGTTACCCTGACATTGGGGGAGGGGATTACAATGAGCAGTTCTTC. It codes for CASSYPDIGGGDYNEQFF.